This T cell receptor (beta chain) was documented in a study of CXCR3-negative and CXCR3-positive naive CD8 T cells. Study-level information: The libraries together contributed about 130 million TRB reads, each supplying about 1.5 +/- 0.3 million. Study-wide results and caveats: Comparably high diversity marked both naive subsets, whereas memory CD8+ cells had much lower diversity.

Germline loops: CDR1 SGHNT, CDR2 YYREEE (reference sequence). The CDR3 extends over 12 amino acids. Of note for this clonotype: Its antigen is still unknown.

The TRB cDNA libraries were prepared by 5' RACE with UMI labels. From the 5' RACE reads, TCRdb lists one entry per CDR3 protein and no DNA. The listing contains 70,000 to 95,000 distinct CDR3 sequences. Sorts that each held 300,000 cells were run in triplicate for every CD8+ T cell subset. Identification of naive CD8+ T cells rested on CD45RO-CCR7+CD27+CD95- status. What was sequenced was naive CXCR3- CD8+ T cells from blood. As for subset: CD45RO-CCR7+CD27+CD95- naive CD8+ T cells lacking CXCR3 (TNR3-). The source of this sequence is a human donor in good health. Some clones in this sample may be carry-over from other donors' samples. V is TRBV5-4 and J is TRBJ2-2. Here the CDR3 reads CASSLAPGELFF.